The present TCR beta chain was sequenced within a study of blood T cells in healthy people across ages. Background on the study: In model experiments, template switching was able to capture about one barcoded beta molecule for every two T cells that were present. Whole-study results and caveats: The study found more naive CD4+ cells and higher diversity in long-lived than aged donors.

About this clonotype: Its target is unknown.

The CDR3 is 16 amino acids. The germline CDR1 and CDR2 sequences are MGHRA and YSYEKL. Trimming shortened V by 2 bases and J by 3 bases, and 14 bases separated the two germline ends. A J-beta primer mix and a sample-barcoded 5' primer were used in a second PCR of roughly 6 to 11 cycles. TCRdb fed the 5' RACE reads into MiXCR, producing one record per CDR3 protein. This sample has about 2 million distinct CDR3 sequences; just under 50% occur once, and the top ten carry roughly 2%. The sequence came from a woman between 40 and 55 years old in good health. The chain recombines TRBV4-1 with TRBJ1-5; possible D gene TRBD1, 5 bases. Sample: blood. DNA for the CDR3: TGCGCCAGCAGCCAACACTTGACAGAAACCAATCAGCCCCAGCATTTT. This sequence encodes CASSQHLTETNQPQHF.